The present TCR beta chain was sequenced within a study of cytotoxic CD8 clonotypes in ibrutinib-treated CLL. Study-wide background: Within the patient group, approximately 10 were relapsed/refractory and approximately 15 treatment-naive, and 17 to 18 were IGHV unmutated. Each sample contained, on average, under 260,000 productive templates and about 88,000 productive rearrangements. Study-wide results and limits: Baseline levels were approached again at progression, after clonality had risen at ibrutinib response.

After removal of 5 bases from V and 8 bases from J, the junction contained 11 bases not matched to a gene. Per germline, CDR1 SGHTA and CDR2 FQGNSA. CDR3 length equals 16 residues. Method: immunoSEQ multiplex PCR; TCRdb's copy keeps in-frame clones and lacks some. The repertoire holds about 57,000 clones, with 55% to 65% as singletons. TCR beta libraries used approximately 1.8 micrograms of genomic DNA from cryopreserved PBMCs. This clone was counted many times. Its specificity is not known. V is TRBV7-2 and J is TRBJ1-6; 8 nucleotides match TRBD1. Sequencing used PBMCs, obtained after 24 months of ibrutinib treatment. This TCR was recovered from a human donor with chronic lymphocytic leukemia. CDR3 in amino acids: CASSPIGQGFDSPLHF. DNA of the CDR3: TGTGCCAGCAGCCCGATCGGACAGGGTTTTGATTCACCCCTCCACTTT.